This T cell receptor beta chain was profiled in a study of cytomegalovirus exposure and HLA in healthy donors. The method was immunoSEQ multiplex PCR; TCRdb's version includes in-frame clones alone and lacks a portion of them. The table has about 260,000 clones, 90% seen once. Among the 110 or so subjects of the validation cohort, separate from the roughly 650-subject first cohort, were the donors. Study results and limitations: It was 164 TCR beta chains that were listed as cytomegalovirus-associated.

Remarks on this clone: Its antigen is currently unknown.

The source of this sequence is a woman aged 25 to 39 in good health and CMV-seronegative. The sequencing sample was made of PBMCs.

This chain's CDR3 is CASSLTPGLGTYEQYF. DNA for the CDR3: TGTGCCAGCAGCCTTACCCCCGGACTAGGGACGTACGAGCAGTACTTC. This rearrangement joins TRBV7-8 to TRBJ2-7; 7 nucleotides line up with TRBD2. Germline CDR1 is SGHVS and CDR2 is FQNEAQ. Germline trimming cut 5 bases from V and 4 bases from J; bases unmatched to any gene: 14. There are 16 residues in the CDR3.